The clone carrying this T cell receptor beta chain was seen once. The antigen is undetermined. These data belong to a study of T cells in localized non-small cell lung cancer. Only in-frame clones appear in the TCRdb table, and some are missing; sequencing was by immunoSEQ multiplex PCR. The sample lists some 13,000 clones, 80% to 90% occurring once. Findings of the study overall: A raised T cell density in blood coincided with lengthier overall survival. Adjacent uninvolved lung had the highest clonality, suggesting focused antigen responses.

CDR1 is LNHDA and CDR2 is SQIVND in the germline V gene (reference sequence). The CDR3 covers 15 residues. Trimming left V 0 bases short and J 2 bases short, with 8 bases between. The V and J genes are TRBV19 and TRBJ2-1, with D perhaps TRBD1 (5 bases). Here the sequenced sample was peripheral blood, taken before any cancer treatment. This TCR came from an older male donor with stage I lung adenocarcinoma. The CDR3 DNA follows: TGTGCCAGTAGTATAGATAGGGGAACCTACAATGAGCAGTTCTTC. Translation gives CASSIDRGTYNEQFF.